Each of the 23 T cell receptor beta chains below was sequenced from the same sample in a study of blood T cell repertoires in COVID-19. TCRdb's table, derived via immunoSEQ multiplex PCR, lists solely in-frame clones and lacks some. The profile shows about 140,000 clones, around 80% of them singletons. Sequencing input: peripheral blood. Receptors originate from a man in his fifties or sixties with acute or convalescent COVID-19.

This chain links TRBV9 with TRBJ2-7; D is ambiguous. CDR3 length: 14 amino acids. The germline CDR1 and CDR2 sequences are SGDLS and YYNGEE. V lost 0 bases to trimming and J lost 1 base, with 8 bases between them. The CDR3 DNA reads as TGTGCCAGCAGCGTAGGGTCGGAGTCCTACGAGCAGTACTTC. Amino acid sequence: CASSVGSESYEQYF.

The rearrangement joins TRBV10-3 to TRBJ1-5, with 8 positions matching TRBD1. Germline CDR1 is ENHRY and CDR2 is SYGVKD. The CDR3 has 13 residues. J lost 7 bases, V lost 6 bases, and 5 bases had no gene match. In DNA form, the CDR3 reads TGTGCCATCAGGACAGGGGCTGGCCAGCCCCAGCATTTT. It is translated as CAIRTGAGQPQHF.

The sample holds a few counts of this clone. The V call is TRBV30, the J call TRBJ2-4; possible D gene TRBD1, 6 bases. The CDR3 spans 14 residues. The germline V and J ends were trimmed by 5 bases and 8 bases, with 19 bases remaining between them. The germline V gene encodes CDR1 GTSNPN and CDR2 SVGIG (reference sequence). CDR3 residues: CAWDKQQGWDIQYF. The CDR3 DNA follows: TGTGCCTGGGATAAACAACAGGGTTGGGACATTCAGTACTTC.

This sequence joins TRBV10-3 and TRBJ1-3, with a possible D match to TRBD1 (6 bases). The V end lost 7 bases, the J end lost 1 base, and 20 bases lay between the germline ends. From germline, CDR1 is ENHRY and CDR2 SYGVKD. This CDR3 contains 17 residues. The CDR3 region has the DNA TGTGCCATCACCATAGGGGGGGTCTGGTGGTCTGGAAACACCATATATTTT. Its protein is CAITIGGVWWSGNTIYF.

V and J are TRBV19 and TRBJ1-2; D is possibly TRBD1 (5 bases). This CDR3 is built from 13 residues. The V gene lost 6 bases and the J gene lost 6 bases, with 14 bases spanning the gap. In germline, CDR1 is LNHDA, CDR2 SQIVND (reference sequence). The CDR3 here is CASSRPGGNGYTF. As DNA, the CDR3 is TGTGCCAGTAGCCGCCCGGGGGGTAATGGCTACACCTTC. Full variable domain (outside the CDR3, taken from reference TRBV19 and TRBJ1-2): DGGITQSPKYLFRKEGQNVTLSCEQNLNHDAMYWYRQDPGQGLRLIYYSQIVNDFQKGDIAEGYSVSREKKESFPLTVTSAQKNPTAFYLCASSRPGGNGYTFGSGTRLTVV.

V is TRBV28 and J is TRBJ1-1; 7 bases align to TRBD1. CDR1 is MDHEN, CDR2 SYDVKM, per germline. J gave up 3 bases and V 6 bases, and 7 bases lay outside the gene matches. The length of the CDR3 is 14 residues. CDR3 DNA: TGTGCCAGCAGGGCAGGGGGTTGGTACACTGAAGCTTTCTTT. This translates into CASRAGGWYTEAFF.

The CDR3 protein is CASSLPANEQFF. Written as DNA, the CDR3 is TGCGCCAGCAGCCTCCCAGCGAATGAGCAGTTCTTC. This chain uses TRBV5-1 with TRBJ2-1; D uncertain. V was shortened by 4 bases and J by 7 bases, with 9 bases between the two germline ends. This CDR3 is built from 12 residues. Germline V gene data show CDR1 as SGHRS and CDR2 as YFSETQ.

This CDR3 reads CASNAGAQETQYF. In DNA, the CDR3 is TGTGCCAGCAATGCGGGAGCCCAAGAGACCCAGTACTTC. The V gene is TRBV7-2, the J gene TRBJ2-5; 7 nucleotides agree with TRBD2. The CDR3 totals 13 residues. V was pared by 7 bases and J by 1 base, with 3 bases of the junction left unmatched. The germline CDR1 and CDR2 sequences are SGHTA and FQGNSA.

The genes are TRBV19 and TRBJ2-1, with 9 bases matching TRBD2. Germline CDR1 is LNHDA and CDR2 is SQIVND (reference sequence). CDR3 length: 16 amino acids. The ends lost 3 bases at V and 4 bases at J; junction bases unmatched: 7. The CDR3: CASSMNSGSPYNEQFF. Here the CDR3 DNA reads TGTGCCAGTAGTATGAATAGCGGGAGTCCGTACAATGAGCAGTTCTTC.

The table lists this clone with a count of one. The V call is TRBV19, the J call TRBJ2-7; 12 positions agree with TRBD2. The CDR3 is 15 residues long. CDR1 is LNHDA and CDR2 is SQIVND in the germline V gene (reference sequence). The V and J ends lost 3 bases and 6 bases, in that order; junction bases with no gene match: 6. The CDR3 spells CASSMASGRAGEQYF. In nucleotides, the CDR3 is TGTGCCAGTAGTATGGCTAGCGGGAGGGCAGGCGAGCAGTACTTC.

This clone came up a few times. This chain uses TRBV19 with TRBJ1-5, with D uncertain. This CDR3 comprises 13 residues. Germline CDR1 and CDR2: LNHDA and SQIVND (reference sequence). Trimming took off 7 bases at V and 4 bases at J, with 11 bases between the two ends. CDR3 coding DNA: TGTGCCAGTAAGGCTCAGGAAAATCAGCCCCAGCATTTT. It encodes CASKAQENQPQHF.

The rearrangement links TRBV6-5 to TRBJ2-1, with TRBD2 matching 8 bases. Germline CDR1 reads MNHEY; CDR2 reads SVGAGI. Unmatched junction bases numbered 5, after V lost 6 bases and J lost 4 bases. The length of the CDR3 is 14 residues. The CDR3 DNA sequence: TGTGCCAGCAGACGAGCGGGGGAATACAATGAGCAGTTCTTC. It is translated as CASRRAGEYNEQFF.

The V and J genes are TRBV4-2 and TRBJ2-1; weak D call: TRBD2 (6 bases). Between the trimmed V and J ends, which lost 2 bases and 3 bases, there was a span of 17 bases. The V gene's germline CDR1 is LGHNA and CDR2 YNFKEQ. The CDR3 covers 17 residues. The DNA of the CDR3 is TGTGCCAGCAGCCAAACGCAGGGAGGCAATATCTACAATGAGCAGTTCTTC. It codes for CASSQTQGGNIYNEQFF.

This chain uses TRBV11-3 with TRBJ2-2; D is unclear. The CDR3 loop spans 13 amino acids. Per germline, CDR1 SGHNT and CDR2 YENEEA. Trimming pared 8 bases from V and 1 base from J, leaving 8 bases between. As DNA, the CDR3 is TGTGCCAGCTCGCGGCAGAACACCGGGGAGCTGTTTTTT. Translation: CASSRQNTGELFF.

V usage is TRBV6-5 and J usage is TRBJ1-2; 9 bases agree with TRBD1. V dropped 2 bases and J dropped 3; count of bases not matched to a gene: 7. The germline V gene has CDR1 MNHEY and CDR2 SVGAGI. This CDR3 region has 16 residues. The CDR3 is CASSYGTGNTDYGYTF. The CDR3 DNA reads as TGTGCCAGCAGTTACGGGACAGGGAACACGGACTATGGCTACACCTTC.

The V and J genes are TRBV3-1 (or the pseudogene TRBV3-2) and TRBJ1-5, with D possibly being TRBD1 (5 bases). The germline V gene encodes CDR1 LGHDT and CDR2 YNNKEL (reference sequence). Trimming cost V 0 bases and J 6 bases, with 15 bases left between them. The CDR3 runs to 16 residues. DNA for the CDR3: TGTGCCAGCAGCCAAGATTTGGCAGGGATAGGTCAGCCCCAGCATTTT. It is translated as CASSQDLAGIGQPQHF.

The chain couples TRBV28 to TRBJ2-5, with 7 nucleotides matching TRBD1. The CDR3 is 14 residues long. CDR1 and CDR2 (germline): MDHEN, SYDVKM. V shed 8 bases, J shed 5 bases, and the junction held 11 bases outside the gene matches. The CDR3 spells CASGKTGSGETQYF. CDR3 bases: TGTGCCAGCGGAAAGACAGGGAGTGGGGAGACCCAGTACTTC.

This chain links TRBV10-3 with TRBJ1-2; 7 positions agree with TRBD1. Germline lookup yields CDR1 ENHRY and CDR2 SYGVKD. This CDR3 has 15 residues. V shed 7 bases and J 6 bases; nucleotides not matched to a gene: 14. CDR3 sequence reads: CAITITGTGENGYTF. The CDR3 DNA sequence: TGTGCCATCACTATAACCGGAACAGGGGAGAATGGCTACACCTTC.

This clone was counted between two and nine times. This sequence joins TRBV12-3 or TRBV12-4 and TRBJ1-5; a possible D gene is TRBD1 (6 bases). The CDR3 covers 13 residues. The V gene lost 6 bases and the J gene lost 4 bases, with 10 bases spanning the gap. The CDR3 DNA sequence: TGTGCCAGCAGGTCCACAGGGAATCAGCCCCAGCATTTT. Residues: CASRSTGNQPQHF.

The chain has TRBV30 and TRBJ1-4; the D is unclear. Trimming stripped 1 base from V and 8 bases from J, with 11 bases between. Germline V gene lookup returns CDR1 GTSNPN and CDR2 SVGIG (reference sequence). CDR3 length: 13 amino acids. CDR3 amino acids: CAWSDYLNEKLFF. The CDR3 bases are TGTGCCTGGAGTGACTACCTTAACGAAAAACTGTTTTTT.

This clone was seen once. The rearrangement links TRBV7-8 to TRBJ2-7; TRBD2 agrees at 8 bases. There are 14 residues in the CDR3. CDR1 is SGHVS, CDR2 FQNEAQ, per germline. Germline trimming cut 5 bases from V and 2 bases from J; bases unmatched to any gene: 5. CDR3 region: CASSIGGGTYEQYF. The CDR3 DNA follows: TGTGCCAGCAGCATCGGGGGGGGAACCTACGAGCAGTACTTC.

The V and J genes are TRBV15 and TRBJ1-2; 9 bases are shared with TRBD1. The germline V gene has CDR1 LNHNV and CDR2 YYDKDF (reference sequence). With V trimmed by 0 bases and J by 8 bases, 7 bases remained unmatched. This CDR3 region has 15 residues. The CDR3 here is CATSREGQGRRGYTF. CDR3 nucleotide sequence: TGTGCCACCAGCAGAGAAGGACAGGGGAGGAGAGGCTACACCTTC.

The chain combines TRBV9 with TRBJ2-1; 14 bases align to TRBD2. Germline CDR1 and CDR2: SGDLS and YYNGEE. Germline trimming cut 4 bases from V and 10 bases from J; bases unmatched to any gene: 10. The CDR3 has 16 amino acids. The CDR3 DNA sequence: TGTGCCAGCAGCACCCTCGGGACTAGCGGGAGTGTAGAGCAGTTCTTC. Its translation is CASSTLGTSGSVEQFF.